The 4 T cell receptor beta chains listed next were all sequenced from one sample in a study of blood T cell repertoires in COVID-19. Libraries were prepared by immunoSEQ multiplex PCR; TCRdb keeps only in-frame clonotypes and omits some of them. Counted here are under 9,500 clones, 86% occurring once; the ten biggest clones make up around 8%. The sample consisted of peripheral blood. Receptors originate from a human donor in a cohort sampled during active COVID-19.

V is TRBV7-2 and J is TRBJ2-5, with 7 bases that match TRBD2. V lost 1 base, J lost 5 bases, and 4 bases stayed unmatched. The CDR3 is 14 residues long. The germline CDR1 and CDR2 sequences are SGHTA and FQGNSA. The CDR3 region has the DNA TGTGCCAGCAGCTTAGATGGTAGCGGGGAGACCCAGTACTTC. It yields the protein CASSLDGSGETQYF.

This clone was seen once. Other DNA sequences of this sample code for an identical CDR3. V usage is TRBV20-1 and J usage is TRBJ2-7, with D uncertain. Between the trimmed V and J ends, which lost 3 bases and 5 bases, there was a span of 8 bases. From germline, CDR1 is DFQATT and CDR2 SNEGSKA (reference sequence). The CDR3 extends over 11 amino acids. CDR3 DNA sequence: TGCAGTGCTAGGTCGGGTCACGAGCAGTACTTC. Translation: CSARSGHEQYF.

V gene TRBV6-2 or TRBV6-3 combines with J gene TRBJ1-1, with a possible D match to TRBD1 (6 bases). Trimming cost V 0 bases and J 5 bases, with 16 bases left between them. Germline CDR1 reads MNHEY; CDR2 reads SVGEGT. This CDR3 region has 16 residues. The CDR3 sequence is CASSYSTGWSWTEAFF. The CDR3 DNA reads TGTGCCAGCAGTTACTCTACAGGGTGGAGTTGGACTGAAGCTTTCTTT.

The chain combines TRBV28 with TRBJ2-6; TRBD1 aligns across 11 bases. V gave up 3 bases and J gave up 4 bases; unmatched junction bases: 5. Germline CDR1 reads MDHEN; CDR2 reads SYDVKM. This CDR3 contains 17 residues. DNA for the CDR3: TGTGCCAGCAGTTTCGGACAGGGGGCAGCGGGGGCCAACGTCCTGACTTTC. Protein: CASSFGQGAAGANVLTF.